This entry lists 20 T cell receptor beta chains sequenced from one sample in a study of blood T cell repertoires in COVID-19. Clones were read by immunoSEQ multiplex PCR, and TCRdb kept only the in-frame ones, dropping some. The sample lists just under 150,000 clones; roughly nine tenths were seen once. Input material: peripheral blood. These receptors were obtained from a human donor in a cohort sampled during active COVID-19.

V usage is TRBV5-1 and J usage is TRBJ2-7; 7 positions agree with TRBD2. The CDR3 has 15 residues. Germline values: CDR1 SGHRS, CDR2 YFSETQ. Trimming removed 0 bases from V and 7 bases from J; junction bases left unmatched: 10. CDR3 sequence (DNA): TGCGCCAGCAGCTTGGGGGGGGGACCGACGGGGGAGCAGTACTTC. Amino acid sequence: CASSLGGGPTGEQYF. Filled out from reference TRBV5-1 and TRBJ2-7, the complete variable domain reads KAGVTQTPRYLIKTRGQQVTLSCSPISGHRSVSWYQQTPGQGLQFLFEYFSETQRNKGNFPGRFSGRQFSNSRSEMNVSTLELGDSALYLCASSLGGGPTGEQYFGPGTRLTVT.

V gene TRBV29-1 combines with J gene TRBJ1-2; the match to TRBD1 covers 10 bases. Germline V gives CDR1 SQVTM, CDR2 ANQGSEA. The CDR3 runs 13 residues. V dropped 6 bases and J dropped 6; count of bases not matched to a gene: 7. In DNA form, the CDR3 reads TGCAGCGTCGATCTGACAGGGGGCGATGGCTACACCTTC. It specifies CSVDLTGGDGYTF.

For the CDR3, the DNA is TGTGCCACCAGCGTCGACAGGGCGACTAATGAAAAACTGTTTTTT. Amino acids: CATSVDRATNEKLFF. This chain connects TRBV15 to TRBJ1-4; 7 nucleotides match TRBD1. The junction had 5 bases not matched to a gene; V was cut back by 5 bases and J by 2 bases. The germline gives CDR1 LNHNV, CDR2 YYDKDF (reference sequence). This CDR3 contains 15 residues.

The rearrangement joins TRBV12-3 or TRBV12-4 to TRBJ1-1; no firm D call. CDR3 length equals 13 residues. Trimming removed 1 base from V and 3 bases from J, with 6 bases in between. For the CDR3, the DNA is TGTGCCAGCAGTTTAGGGCAGTACACTGAAGCTTTCTTT. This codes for CASSLGQYTEAFF.

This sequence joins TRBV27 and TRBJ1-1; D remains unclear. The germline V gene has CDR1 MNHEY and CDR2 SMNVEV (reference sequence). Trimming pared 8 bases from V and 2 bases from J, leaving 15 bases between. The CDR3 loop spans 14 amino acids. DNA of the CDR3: TGTGCCAGCGGGGATCGGGGAGTAAACACTGAAGCTTTCTTT. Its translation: CASGDRGVNTEAFF.

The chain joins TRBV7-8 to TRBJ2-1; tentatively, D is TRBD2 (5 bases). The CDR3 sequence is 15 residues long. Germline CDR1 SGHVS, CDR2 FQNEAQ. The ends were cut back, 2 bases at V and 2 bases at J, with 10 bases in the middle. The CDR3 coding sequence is TGTGCCAGCAGCTTATGGCGGGCAACCTACAATGAGCAGTTCTTC. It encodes CASSLWRATYNEQFF. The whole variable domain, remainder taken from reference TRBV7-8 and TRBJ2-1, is GAGVSQSPRYKVAKRGQDVALRCDPISGHVSLFWYQQALGQGPEFLTYFQNEAQLDKSGLPSDRFFAERPEGSVSTLKIQRTQQEDSAVYLCASSLWRATYNEQFFGPGTRLTVL.

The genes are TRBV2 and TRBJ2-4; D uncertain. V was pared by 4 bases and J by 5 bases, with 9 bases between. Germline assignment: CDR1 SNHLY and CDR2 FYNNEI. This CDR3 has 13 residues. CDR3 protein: CASSAIYQNIQYF. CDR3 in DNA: TGTGCCAGCAGTGCTATATACCAAAACATTCAGTACTTC.

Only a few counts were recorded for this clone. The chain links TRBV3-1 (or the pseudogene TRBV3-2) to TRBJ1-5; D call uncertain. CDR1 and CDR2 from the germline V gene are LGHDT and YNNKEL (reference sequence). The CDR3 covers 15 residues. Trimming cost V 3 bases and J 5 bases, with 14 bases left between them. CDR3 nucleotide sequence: TGTGCCAGCAGCCAGGGTAGCCAGATCCATCAGCCCCAGCATTTT. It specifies CASSQGSQIHQPQHF.

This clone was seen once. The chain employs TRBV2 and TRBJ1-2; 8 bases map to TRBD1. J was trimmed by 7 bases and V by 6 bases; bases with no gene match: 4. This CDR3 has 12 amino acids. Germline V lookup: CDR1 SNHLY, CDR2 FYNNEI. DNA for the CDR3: TGTGCCAGCAGGGACAGGGTCGTTGGCTACACCTTC. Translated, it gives CASRDRVVGYTF.

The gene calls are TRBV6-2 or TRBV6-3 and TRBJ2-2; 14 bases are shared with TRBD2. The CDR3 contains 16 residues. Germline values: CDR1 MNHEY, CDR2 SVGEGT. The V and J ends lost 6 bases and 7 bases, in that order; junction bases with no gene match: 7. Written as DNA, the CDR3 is TGTGCCAGCAGCTCGACTAGCGGGGGGGTGATCGGGGAGCTGTTTTTT. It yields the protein CASSSTSGGVIGELFF.

The CDR3 DNA reads as TGTGCCAGCAGCTTAAGAGGCGGGGGCCTAGACAATGAGCAGTTCTTC. This translates into CASSLRGGGLDNEQFF. The genes are TRBV7-3 and TRBJ2-1, with D tentatively TRBD2 (7 bases). CDR3 length equals 16 residues. Germline CDR1 and CDR2: SGHTA and FQGTGA. V shed 1 base and J shed 5 bases, with 15 bases lying between them.

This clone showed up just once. The CDR3 bases are TGTGCCAGCAGCCCAACGGGAGGGCTCACAGATACGCAGTATTTT. This sequence encodes CASSPTGGLTDTQYF. The rearrangement joins TRBV9 to TRBJ2-3; 8 nucleotides match TRBD2. This CDR3 is 15 amino acids long. Germline V gene sequence: CDR1 SGDLS, CDR2 YYNGEE. With 4 bases clipped from V and 2 bases from J, the junction kept 6 bases outside the gene matches.

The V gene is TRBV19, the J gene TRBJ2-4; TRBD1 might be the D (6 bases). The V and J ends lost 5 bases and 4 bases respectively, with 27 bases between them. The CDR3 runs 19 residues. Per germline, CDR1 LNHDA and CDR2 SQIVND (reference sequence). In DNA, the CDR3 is TGTGCCAGTAGTTCCCCAGGCGGGCAAGGGGGAACCCAGAAAAACATTCAGTACTTC. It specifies CASSSPGGQGGTQKNIQYF.

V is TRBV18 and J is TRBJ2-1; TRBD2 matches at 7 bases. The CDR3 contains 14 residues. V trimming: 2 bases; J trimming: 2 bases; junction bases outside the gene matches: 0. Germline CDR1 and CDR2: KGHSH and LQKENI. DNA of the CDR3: TGTGCCAGCTCACCAGGACTAGCCTACAATGAGCAGTTCTTC. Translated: CASSPGLAYNEQFF.

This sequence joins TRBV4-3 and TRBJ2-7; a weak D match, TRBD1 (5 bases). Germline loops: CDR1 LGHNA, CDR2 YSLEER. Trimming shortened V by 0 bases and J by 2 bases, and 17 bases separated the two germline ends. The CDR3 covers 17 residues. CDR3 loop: CASSQEPHLTGTYEQYF. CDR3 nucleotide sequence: TGCGCCAGCAGCCAAGAACCCCACCTAACAGGTACCTACGAGCAGTACTTC.

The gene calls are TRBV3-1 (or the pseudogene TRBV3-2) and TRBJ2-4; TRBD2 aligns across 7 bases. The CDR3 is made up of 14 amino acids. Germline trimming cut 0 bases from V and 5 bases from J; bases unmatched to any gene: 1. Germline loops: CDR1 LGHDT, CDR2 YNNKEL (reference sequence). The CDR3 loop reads CASSQERGENIQYF. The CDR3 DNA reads TGTGCCAGCAGCCAAGAACGGGGGGAAAACATTCAGTACTTC.

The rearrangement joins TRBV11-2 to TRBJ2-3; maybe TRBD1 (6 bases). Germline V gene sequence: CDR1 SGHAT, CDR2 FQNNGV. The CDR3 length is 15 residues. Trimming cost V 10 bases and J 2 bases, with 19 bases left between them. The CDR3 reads CATEGSNRATDTQYF. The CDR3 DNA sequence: TGTGCCACCGAAGGTTCGAACAGGGCCACAGATACGCAGTATTTT.

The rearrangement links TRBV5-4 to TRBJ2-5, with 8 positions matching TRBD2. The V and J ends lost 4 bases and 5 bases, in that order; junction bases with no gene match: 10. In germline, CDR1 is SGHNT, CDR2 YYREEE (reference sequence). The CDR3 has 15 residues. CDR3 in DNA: TGTGCCAGCAGCCCTGTTCGGGGGGGCCTGGAGACCCAGTACTTC. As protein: CASSPVRGGLETQYF.

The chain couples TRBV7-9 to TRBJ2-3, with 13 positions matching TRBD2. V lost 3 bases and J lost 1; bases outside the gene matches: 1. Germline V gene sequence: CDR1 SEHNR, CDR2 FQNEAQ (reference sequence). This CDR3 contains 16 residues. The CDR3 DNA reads TGTGCCAGCAGCTTCGGACTAGCGGGGGGCACAGATACGCAGTATTTT. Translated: CASSFGLAGGTDTQYF.

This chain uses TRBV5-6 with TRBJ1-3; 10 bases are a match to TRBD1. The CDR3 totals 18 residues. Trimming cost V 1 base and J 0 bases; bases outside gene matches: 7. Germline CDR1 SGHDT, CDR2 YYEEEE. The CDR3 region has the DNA TGTGCCAGCAGCTTGTGGCGACAGGGGGCTTACTCTGGAAACACCATATATTTT. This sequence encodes CASSLWRQGAYSGNTIYF.